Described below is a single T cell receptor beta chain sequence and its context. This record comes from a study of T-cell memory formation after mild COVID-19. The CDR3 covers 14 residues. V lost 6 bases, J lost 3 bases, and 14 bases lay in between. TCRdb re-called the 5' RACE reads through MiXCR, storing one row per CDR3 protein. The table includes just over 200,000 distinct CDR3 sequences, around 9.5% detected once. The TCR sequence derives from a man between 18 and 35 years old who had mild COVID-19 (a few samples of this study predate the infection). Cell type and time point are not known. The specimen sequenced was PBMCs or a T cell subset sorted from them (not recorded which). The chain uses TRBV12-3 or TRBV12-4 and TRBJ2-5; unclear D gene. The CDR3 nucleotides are TGTGCCAGCAGCCTAAGACGGAAAGAAGAGACCCAGTACTTC. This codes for CASSLRRKEETQYF.